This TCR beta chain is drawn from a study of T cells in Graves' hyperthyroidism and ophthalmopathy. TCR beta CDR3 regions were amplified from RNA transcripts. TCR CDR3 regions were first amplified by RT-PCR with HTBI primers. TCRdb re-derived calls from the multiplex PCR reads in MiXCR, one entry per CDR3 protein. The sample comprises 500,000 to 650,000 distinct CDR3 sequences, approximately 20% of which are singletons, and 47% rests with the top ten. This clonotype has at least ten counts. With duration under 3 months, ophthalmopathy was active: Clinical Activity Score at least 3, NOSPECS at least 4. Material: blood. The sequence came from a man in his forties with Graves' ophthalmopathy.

CDR3 nucleotide sequence: TGTGCCAGCAGCTTAGCGGGACTAGCCACAGATACGCAGTATTTT. It yields the protein CASSLAGLATDTQYF. V is TRBV7-2 and J is TRBJ2-3; 9 nucleotides align to TRBD2. Trimming removed 0 bases from V and 2 bases from J; junction bases left unmatched: 0. This CDR3 has 15 residues. Germline V gives CDR1 SGHTA, CDR2 FQGNSA.